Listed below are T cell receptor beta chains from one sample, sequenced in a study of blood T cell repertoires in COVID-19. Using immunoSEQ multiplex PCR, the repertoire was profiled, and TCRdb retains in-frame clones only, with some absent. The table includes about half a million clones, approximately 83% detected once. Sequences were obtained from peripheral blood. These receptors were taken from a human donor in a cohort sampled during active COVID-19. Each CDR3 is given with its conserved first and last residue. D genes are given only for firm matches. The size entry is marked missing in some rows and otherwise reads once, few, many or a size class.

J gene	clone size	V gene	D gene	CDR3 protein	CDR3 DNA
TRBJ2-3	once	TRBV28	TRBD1	CASSGLGQRVDTQYF	TGTGCCAGCAGTGGGCTGGGACAGAGGGTGGATACGCAGTATTTT
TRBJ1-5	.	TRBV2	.	CASLKEYSNQPQHF	TGTGCCAGTCTAAAGGAGTATAGCAATCAGCCCCAGCATTTT
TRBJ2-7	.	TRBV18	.	CASSTIPPPGTDTYEQYF	TGTGCCAGCTCAACCATACCACCACCGGGAACAGACACCTACGAGCAGTACTTC
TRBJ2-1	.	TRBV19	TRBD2	CASSMVSGGIIDNEQFF	TGTGCCAGTAGTATGGTTAGCGGGGGAATAATAGACAATGAGCAGTTCTTC
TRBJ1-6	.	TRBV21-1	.	CASSKANRQGNSPLHF	TGTGCCAGCAGCAAAGCAAATCGGCAGGGGAACTCACCCCTCCACTTT
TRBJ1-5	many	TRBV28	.	CASRQGNQPQHF	TGTGCCAGCAGGCAGGGGAATCAGCCCCAGCATTTT
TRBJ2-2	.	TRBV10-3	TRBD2	CAIRPVAGIANTGELFF	TGTGCCATCAGGCCAGTAGCGGGGATCGCGAACACCGGGGAGCTGTTTTTT
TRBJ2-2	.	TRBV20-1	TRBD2	CSASTGLVAGGETGELFF	TGCAGTGCTAGTACGGGACTTGTAGCGGGAGGCGAGACCGGGGAGCTGTTTTTT
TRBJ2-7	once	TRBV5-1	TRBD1	CASSRGDSRHYEQYF	TGCGCCAGCAGCCGTGGGGACAGTCGCCACTACGAGCAGTACTTC
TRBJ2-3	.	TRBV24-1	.	CATSDRPGGIDTQYF	TGTGCCACCAGTGACCGACCCGGAGGAATAGATACGCAGTATTTT
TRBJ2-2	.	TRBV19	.	CASSKILGQAGELFF	TGTGCCAGTAGTAAGATCCTTGGGCAAGCCGGGGAGCTGTTTTTT
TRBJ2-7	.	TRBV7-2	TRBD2	CASSLRPPSGRYEQYF	TGTGCCAGCAGCTTAAGGCCGCCTAGCGGGAGGTACGAGCAGTACTTC
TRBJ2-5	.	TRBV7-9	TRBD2	CASSLGLAVQETQYF	TGTGCCAGCAGCTTAGGTCTAGCGGTACAAGAGACCCAGTACTTC
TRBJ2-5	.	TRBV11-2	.	CASSLERGQETQYF	TGTGCCAGCAGCTTAGAAAGGGGGCAAGAGACCCAGTACTTC
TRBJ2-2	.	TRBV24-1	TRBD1	CATSDGTGLTGELFF	TGTGCCACCAGTGACGGGACAGGGCTCACCGGGGAGCTGTTTTTT
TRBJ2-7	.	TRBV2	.	CASSGPQGPYEQYF	TGTGCCAGCAGCGGACCACAGGGACCGTACGAGCAGTACTTC
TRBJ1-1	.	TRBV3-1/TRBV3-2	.	CASSLGNTEAFF	TGTGCCAGCAGCCTCGGGAACACTGAAGCTTTCTTT
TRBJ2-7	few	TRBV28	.	CASSLVLYEQYF	TGTGCCAGCAGTTTAGTCCTCTACGAGCAGTACTTC
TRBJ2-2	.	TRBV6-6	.	CASSTDRGGELFF	TGTGCCAGCAGCACCGATAGGGGCGGGGAGCTGTTTTTT
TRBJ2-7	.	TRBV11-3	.	CASSLASGSGSYEQYF	TGTGCCAGCAGCTTAGCATCCGGTTCAGGCTCCTACGAGCAGTACTTC
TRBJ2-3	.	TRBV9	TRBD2	CASSVGTSGRVLLDTQYF	TGTGCCAGCAGCGTAGGAACTAGCGGGAGGGTCCTTTTGGATACGCAGTATTTT
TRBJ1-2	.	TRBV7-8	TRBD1	CASSLVGTGNGYTF	TGTGCCAGCAGCTTAGTGGGGACAGGGAATGGCTACACCTTC
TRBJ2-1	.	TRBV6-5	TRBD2	CASKIAGAGEQFF	TGTGCCAGCAAGATAGCGGGAGCAGGTGAGCAGTTCTTC
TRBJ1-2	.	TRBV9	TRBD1	CASSDSRGTDGYTF	TGTGCCAGCAGCGACTCCCGGGGGACAGATGGCTACACCTTC
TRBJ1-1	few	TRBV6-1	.	CASRPGQTNTEAFF	TGTGCCAGCAGACCTGGACAGACGAACACTGAAGCTTTCTTT
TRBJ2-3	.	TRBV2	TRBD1	CASSYRGPTDTQYF	TGTGCCAGCAGCTACAGGGGGCCCACAGATACGCAGTATTTT
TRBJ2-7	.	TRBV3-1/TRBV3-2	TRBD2	CASSRLAGYPYEQYF	TGTGCCAGCAGCCGACTAGCGGGGTATCCCTACGAGCAGTACTTC
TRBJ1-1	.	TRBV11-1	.	CASSLVQNTEAFF	TGTGCCAGCAGCTTAGTCCAGAACACTGAAGCTTTCTTT
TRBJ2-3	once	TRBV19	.	CASSIRGDTQYF	TGTGCCAGTAGTATTAGGGGAGATACGCAGTATTTT
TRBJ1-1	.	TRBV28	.	CASRNTGKSPEAFF	TGTGCCAGCAGGAATACAGGGAAATCCCCTGAAGCTTTCTTT
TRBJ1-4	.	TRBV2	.	CASSKRRENEKLFF	TGTGCCAGCAGTAAGAGGCGCGAGAATGAAAAACTGTTTTTT
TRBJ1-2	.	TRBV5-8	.	CASSFGRVGYGYTF	TGTGCCAGCAGCTTCGGCAGGGTGGGCTATGGCTACACCTTC
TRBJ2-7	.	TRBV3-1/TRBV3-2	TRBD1	CASSPRQGAHEQYF	TGTGCCAGCAGCCCGCGACAGGGGGCCCACGAGCAGTACTTC
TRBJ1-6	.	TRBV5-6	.	CASSFQGRLNSPLHF	TGTGCCAGCAGCTTTCAGGGTCGCCTTAATTCACCCCTCCACTTT
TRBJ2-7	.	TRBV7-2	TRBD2	CASSPVGGLSYEQYF	TGTGCCAGCAGCCCAGTGGGAGGGCTCTCCTACGAGCAGTACTTC
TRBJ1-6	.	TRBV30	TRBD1	CAWGGEGATYNSPLHF	TGTGCCTGGGGAGGAGAGGGGGCTACCTATAATTCACCCCTCCACTTT
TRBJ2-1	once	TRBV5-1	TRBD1	CASSFRPTGDTNEQFF	TGCGCCAGCAGCTTTCGACCGACAGGGGATACCAATGAGCAGTTCTTC
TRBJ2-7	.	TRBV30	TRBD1	CAWSTGGDYEQYF	TGTGCCTGGAGTACAGGGGGTGACTACGAGCAGTACTTC
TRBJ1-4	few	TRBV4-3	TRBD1	CASSHRRDSNEKLFF	TGCGCCAGCAGCCATCGCCGGGACAGTAATGAAAAACTGTTTTTT
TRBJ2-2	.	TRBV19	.	CASSTSAGHELFF	TGTGCCAGTAGTACCTCGGCGGGTCACGAGCTGTTTTTT
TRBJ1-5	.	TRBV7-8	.	CASSLDSAYQPQHF	TGTGCCAGCAGCTTGGACAGCGCCTATCAGCCCCAGCATTTT
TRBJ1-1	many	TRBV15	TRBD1	CATSRDRGPGTEAFF	TGTGCCACCAGCAGAGACAGGGGGCCGGGCACTGAAGCTTTCTTT
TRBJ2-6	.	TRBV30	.	CAWSVGGSGANVLTF	TGTGCCTGGAGTGTAGGAGGCTCTGGGGCCAACGTCCTGACTTTC
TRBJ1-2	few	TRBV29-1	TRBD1	CSADQGDYGYTF	TGCAGCGCTGACCAGGGGGACTATGGCTACACCTTC
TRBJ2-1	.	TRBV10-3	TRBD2	CAISDPRTSGKAYNEQFF	TGTGCCATCAGTGACCCAAGGACTAGCGGGAAGGCTTACAATGAGCAGTTCTTC
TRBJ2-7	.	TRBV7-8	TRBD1	CASSWGQETYEQYF	TGTGCCAGCAGCTGGGGACAGGAGACCTACGAGCAGTACTTC
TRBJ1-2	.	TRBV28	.	CASRINTGTYYGYTF	TGTGCCAGCAGGATTAATACCGGGACTTACTATGGCTACACCTTC
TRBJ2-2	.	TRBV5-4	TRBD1	CASSLGGQGNTGELFF	TGTGCCAGCAGCTTGGGGGGACAGGGTAACACCGGGGAGCTGTTTTTT
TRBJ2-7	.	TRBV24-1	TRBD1	CATSDSGQGADEQYF	TGTGCCACCAGTGATTCGGGACAGGGGGCGGACGAGCAGTACTTC
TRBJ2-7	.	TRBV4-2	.	CASSQDMRNSYEQYF	TGTGCCAGCAGCCAAGATATGCGGAACTCCTACGAGCAGTACTTC
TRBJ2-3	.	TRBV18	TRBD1	CASSPGQGVPAHTQYF	TGTGCCAGCTCACCCGGACAGGGGGTTCCCGCACATACGCAGTATTTT
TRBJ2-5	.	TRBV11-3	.	CASSSDGSQETQYF	TGTGCCAGCAGCTCAGACGGGAGCCAAGAGACCCAGTACTTC
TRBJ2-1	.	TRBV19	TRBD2	CASSLRGSSYNEQFF	TGTGCCAGTAGCCTCCGCGGGAGCTCCTACAATGAGCAGTTCTTC
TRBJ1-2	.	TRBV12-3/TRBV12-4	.	CASSLRGGYTF	TGTGCCAGCAGTTTAAGGGGGGGCTACACCTTC